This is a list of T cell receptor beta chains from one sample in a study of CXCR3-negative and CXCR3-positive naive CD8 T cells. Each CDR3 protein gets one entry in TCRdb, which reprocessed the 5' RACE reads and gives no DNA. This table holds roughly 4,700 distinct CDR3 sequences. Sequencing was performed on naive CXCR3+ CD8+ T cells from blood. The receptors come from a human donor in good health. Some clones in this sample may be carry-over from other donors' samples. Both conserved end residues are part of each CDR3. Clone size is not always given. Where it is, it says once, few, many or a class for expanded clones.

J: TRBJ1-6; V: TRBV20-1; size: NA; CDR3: CSAAPLRGRRDSPLHF
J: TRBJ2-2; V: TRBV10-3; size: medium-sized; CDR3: CAIRLDTGELFF
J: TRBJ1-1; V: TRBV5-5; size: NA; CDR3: CASSLIFEGNAEAFF
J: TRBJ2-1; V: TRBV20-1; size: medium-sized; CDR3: CSARHPGLAGNNNEQFF
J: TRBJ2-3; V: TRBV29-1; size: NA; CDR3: CSGLGTSTDTQYF
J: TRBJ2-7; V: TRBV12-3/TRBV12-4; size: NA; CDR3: CASTHAGGGYEQYF
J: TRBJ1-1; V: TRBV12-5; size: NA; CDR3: CASGLVTEAFF
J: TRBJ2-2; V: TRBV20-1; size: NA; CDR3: CSARAVNKNTGELFF
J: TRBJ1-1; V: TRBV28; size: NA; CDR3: CASSFIPAGHTEAFF
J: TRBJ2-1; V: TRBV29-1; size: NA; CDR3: CSVVQAYNEQFF
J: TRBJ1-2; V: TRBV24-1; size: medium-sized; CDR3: CATSDYGRDYGYTF
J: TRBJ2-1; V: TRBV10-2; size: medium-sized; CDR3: CASKGLAYNEQFF
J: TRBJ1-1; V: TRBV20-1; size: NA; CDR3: CSARDNMNTEAFF
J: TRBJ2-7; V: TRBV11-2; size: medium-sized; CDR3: CASSQLREQYF
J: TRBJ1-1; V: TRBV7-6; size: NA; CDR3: CASSLAPSGSALNTEAFF
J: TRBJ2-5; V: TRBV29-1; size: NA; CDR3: CSVLPLNQEETQYF
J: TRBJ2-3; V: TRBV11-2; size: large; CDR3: CASSARLSLRAPDTQYF
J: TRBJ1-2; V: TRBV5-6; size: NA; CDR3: CASSATAPGRGYTF
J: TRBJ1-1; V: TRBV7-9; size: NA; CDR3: CASSRGGVSPAEAFF
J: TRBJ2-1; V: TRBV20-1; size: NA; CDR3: CSARDPFSHEQFF
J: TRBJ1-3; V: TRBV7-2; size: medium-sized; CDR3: CASSLARGAFGNTIYF
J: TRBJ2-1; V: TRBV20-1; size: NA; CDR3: CSARDLIWGSSYNEQFF
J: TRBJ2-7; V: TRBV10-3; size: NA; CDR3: CAISESAYEQYF
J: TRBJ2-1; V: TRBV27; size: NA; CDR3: CASTPSGTGWGNEQFF
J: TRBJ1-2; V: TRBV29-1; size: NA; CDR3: CSVESRDLGGYTF
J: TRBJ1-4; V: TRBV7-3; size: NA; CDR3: CASSPSGTGNEKLFF
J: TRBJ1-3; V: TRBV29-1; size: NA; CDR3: CSVEQALSGNTIYF
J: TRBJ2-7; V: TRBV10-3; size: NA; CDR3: CAISESGGDHEQYF
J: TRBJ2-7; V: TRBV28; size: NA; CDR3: CATNPPRTGGSLPYEQYF
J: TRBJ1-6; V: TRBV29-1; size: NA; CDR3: CSAKTGVNSPLHF
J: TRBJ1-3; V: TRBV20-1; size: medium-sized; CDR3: CSARDSWKERNTIYF
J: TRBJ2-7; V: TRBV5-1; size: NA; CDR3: CASSVPTGVEQYF
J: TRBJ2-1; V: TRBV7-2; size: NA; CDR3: CASSSPSGRSPYNEQFF
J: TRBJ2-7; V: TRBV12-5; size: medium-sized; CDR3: CASGVEGGEQYF
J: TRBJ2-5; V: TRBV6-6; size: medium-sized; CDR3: CASSYPGRIQETQYF
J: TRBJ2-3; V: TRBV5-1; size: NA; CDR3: CASSPGQGDPTDTQYF
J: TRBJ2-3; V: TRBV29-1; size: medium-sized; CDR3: CSVAAGGSGTDTQYF
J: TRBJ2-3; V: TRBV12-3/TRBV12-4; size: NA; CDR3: CASSLAQGGLDRDTQYF
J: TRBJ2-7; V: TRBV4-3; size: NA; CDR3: CASSQERETSYEQYF
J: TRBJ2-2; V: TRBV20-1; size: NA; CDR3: CSARDREERRVTGELFF
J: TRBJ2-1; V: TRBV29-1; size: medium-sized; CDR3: CSVEQSGSTNEQFF
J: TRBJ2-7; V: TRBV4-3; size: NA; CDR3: CASSQGPGNEQYF
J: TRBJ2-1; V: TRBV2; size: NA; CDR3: CASSELAGGYNEQFF
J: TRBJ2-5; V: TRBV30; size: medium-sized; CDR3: CAYYPGQQETQYF